The next 20 T cell receptor beta chains were all read from a single sample in a study of regulatory T cells in long-lasting Graves disease. Time point defined: persistent/refractory GD, antithyroid drugs over 5 years with positive TRAb. TCR sequences were obtained from RNA taken from PBMCs. In building TCR beta libraries, iRepertoire HTBI primers were used together with Arm-PCR of CDR3 regions. TCRdb reprocessed the multiplex PCR reads via MiXCR and lists one record per CDR3 protein. The data contain hundreds of thousands of distinct CDR3 sequences, roughly 21% of them singletons. This specimen was peripheral blood mononuclear cells (PBMCs), taken when the disease was refractory, from a patient treated with antithyroid drugs. Receptors originate from a female donor with Graves disease.

Points on this clonotype: At one of its ends the junction is not consistent with the germline gene, which may arise from a read error. The chain combines TRBV11-2 with TRBJ2-6; no definite D call. CDR3 length: 15 residues. Germline V gene lookup returns CDR1 SGHAT and CDR2 FQNNGV. The CDR3 region is CASRLTMAGANVLTF. The CDR3 DNA sequence: TGCGCCAGCAGACTGACCATGGCTGGGGCCAACGTCCTGACTTTC.

This clonotype has a count of ten or more. The junction and the germline gene differ at one end; a read error may be behind it. This chain links TRBV5-1 with TRBJ2-7; 7 positions agree with TRBD1. This CDR3 contains 14 residues. Germline CDR1 reads SGHRS; CDR2 reads YFSETQ. CDR3 DNA: TGTGCCAGCAGCTTGGGGACAGCGTCTTACGAGCAGTACTTC. This sequence encodes CASSLGTASYEQYF.

The chain couples TRBV12-3 or TRBV12-4 to TRBJ1-1; 8 bases map to TRBD1. V lost 3 bases and J lost 8; bases outside the gene matches: 2. The CDR3 runs 12 residues. The CDR3, as DNA: TGTGCCAGCAGTTTTGGGGACAGGGAAGCTTTCTTT. Translating gives CASSFGDREAFF.

This clonotype came up many times. The V and J genes are TRBV7-9 and TRBJ2-1; TRBD2 matches 9 bases. The trim removed 7 bases at V and 5 bases at J, leaving 6 bases unmatched. The V gene's germline CDR1 is SEHNR and CDR2 FQNEAQ (reference sequence). This CDR3 is 14 amino acids long. CDR3 amino acids: CASTTSGKHNEQFF. The DNA for the CDR3 is TGTGCCAGCACGACTAGCGGAAAACACAATGAGCAGTTCTTC.

V and J are TRBV3-1 and TRBJ1-5; 12 bases line up with TRBD1. The CDR3 totals 19 residues. Germline values: CDR1 LGHDT, CDR2 YNNKEL (reference sequence). J lost 0 bases, V lost 1 base, and 7 bases had no gene match. The CDR3, as DNA: TGTGCCAGCAGCCAAGGGGACAGGGGGCCGTTGGGTAGCAATCAGCCCCAGCATTTT. Translation: CASSQGDRGPLGSNQPQHF. The complete variable domain, with remaining parts taken from reference TRBV3-1 and TRBJ1-5, reads DTAVSQTPKYLVTQMGNDKSIKCEQNLGHDTMYWYKQDSKKFLKIMFSYNNKELIINETVPNRFSPKSPDKAHLNLHINSLELGDSAVYFCASSQGDRGPLGSNQPQHFGDGTRLSIL.

This clonotype was observed at least ten times. This chain uses TRBV28 with TRBJ2-5, with 9 bases aligning to TRBD1. Germline V gene sequence: CDR1 MDHEN, CDR2 SYDVKM. This CDR3 region has 14 residues. The V segment lost 3 bases and the J segment 1 base; nucleotides outside the gene matches: 0. The CDR3 DNA follows: TGTGCCAGCAGTTTGGGACAGGGCCAAGAGACCCAGTACTTC. It translates to CASSLGQGQETQYF.

There are a few counts of this clonotype. The rearrangement uses TRBV15 and TRBJ2-7; possibly TRBD1 or TRBD2 for D (5 bases each). The CDR3 consists of 14 residues. CDR1 and CDR2 (germline): LNHNV, YYDKDF (reference sequence). V dropped 5 bases and J dropped 0 bases, with 11 bases sitting between them. CDR3 nucleotides: TGTGCCACCAGCCGGGGACGGGACTCCTACGAGCAGTACTTC. Amino acids: CATSRGRDSYEQYF. Drawing the rest from reference TRBV15 and TRBJ2-7, the complete variable domain is DAMVIQNPRYQVTQFGKPVTLSCSQTLNHNVMYWYQQKSSQAPKLLFHYYDKDFNNEADTPDNFQSRRPNTSFCFLDIRSPGLGDTAMYLCATSRGRDSYEQYFGPGTRLTVT.

The genes are TRBV28 and TRBJ2-2; the D is unclear. Per the germline V gene, CDR1 is MDHEN and CDR2 is SYDVKM. The CDR3 is made up of 17 amino acids. Trimming took off 5 bases at V and 0 bases at J, with 16 bases between the two ends. CDR3 residues: CASSPGQDNANTGELFF. CDR3 coding DNA: TGTGCCAGCAGTCCAGGCCAAGATAACGCGAACACCGGGGAGCTGTTTTTT.

This chain connects TRBV5-5 to TRBJ2-7; D gene unclear. V was clipped by 6 bases and J by 3 bases, with 16 bases between them. The germline gives CDR1 SGHKS, CDR2 YYEKEE (reference sequence). The CDR3 contains 14 residues. As DNA, the CDR3 is TGTGCCAGCAAAGGACCCTTCGACCACTACGAGCAGTACTTC. Its translation is CASKGPFDHYEQYF.

This clonotype was picked up many times. J is TRBJ1-1 and V is TRBV29-1; TRBD1 is a possible D gene (6 bases). V gave up 4 bases and J gave up 1 base, with 10 bases separating them. CDR1 is SQVTM and CDR2 is ANQGSEA in the germline V gene. The CDR3 runs 13 residues. The CDR3 DNA is TGCAGCGTTGTTGGGGGCGCGAACACTGAAGCTTTCTTT. It encodes CSVVGGANTEAFF.

The V gene is TRBV28, the J gene TRBJ2-7; D call uncertain. The CDR3 covers 11 residues. Trimming removed 5 bases at V and 10 bases at J, with 12 bases between. Germline CDR1 MDHEN, CDR2 SYDVKM. In DNA, the CDR3 is TGTGCCAGCAGTCCCCACTCCGTCCAGTACTTC. As protein: CASSPHSVQYF.

This chain links TRBV6-4 with TRBJ2-7; TRBD2 might be the D (6 bases). Germline V gene data show CDR1 as MRHNA and CDR2 as SNTAGT. V dropped 5 bases and J dropped 2 bases, with 16 bases sitting between them. CDR3 length: 15 residues. CDR3 residues: CASSSPIRGTYEQYF. Here the CDR3 DNA reads TGTGCCAGCAGTTCCCCAATCCGCGGGACCTACGAGCAGTACTTC.

Comments on this clonotype: Here the CDR3 omits its conserved ending phenylalanine or tryptophan, so a read error is the likely source. V usage is TRBV19 and J usage is TRBJ1-1; 10 bases fit TRBD1. Germline CDR1 reads LNHDA; CDR2 reads SQIVND (reference sequence). Trimming removed 6 bases from V and 1 base from J; junction bases left unmatched: 11. The CDR3 has 17 residues. CDR3 DNA: TGTGCCAGTAGAGGGGACAGGGGTCCGAGAACGAACACTGAAGCTTTCCTT. As protein: CASRGDRGPRTNTEAFL.

Notes on this clonotype: At one end the junction does not follow the germline gene, possibly because of a read error. V gene TRBV19 combines with J gene TRBJ2-4; the D call may be TRBD1 or TRBD2 (6 bases each). The length of the CDR3 is 15 residues. Germline V CDR1 and CDR2: LNHDA, SQIVND (reference sequence). CDR3 region: CVSSFRGLEKNIQYF. CDR3 nucleotides: TGTGTCAGTAGCTTCAGGGGACTCGAGAAAAACATTCAGTACTTC.

This clonotype was detected many times. This chain uses TRBV7-9 with TRBJ1-1; tentatively, D is TRBD1 (6 bases). The V and J ends lost 1 base and 8 bases respectively, with 20 bases between them. The germline gives CDR1 SEHNR, CDR2 FQNEAQ (reference sequence). The CDR3 spans 16 residues. In DNA, the CDR3 is TGTGCCAGCAGCTTAGAAAGAAGGACAGCGAGCATCGAAGCTTTCTTT. This sequence encodes CASSLERRTASIEAFF.

The table lists this clonotype with a few counts. The chain uses TRBV4-1 and TRBJ1-2; D is uncertain. The germline CDR1 and CDR2 sequences are MGHRA and YSYEKL. V was shortened by 3 bases and J by 3 bases, with 11 bases between the two germline ends. CDR3 length equals 14 residues. The CDR3 loop reads CASSHFSDDYGYTF. CDR3 in DNA: TGCGCCAGCAGCCACTTCTCTGACGACTATGGCTACACCTTC.

The table lists this clonotype with many counts. The chain employs TRBV9 and TRBJ2-7; TRBD2 matches 9 bases. The V gene end was trimmed by 0 bases and the J gene end by 2 bases; junction bases not matched to a gene: 9. The CDR3 runs 17 residues. Germline V lookup: CDR1 SGDLS, CDR2 YYNGEE. This CDR3 is CASSVGVRGRDPYEQYF. For the CDR3, the DNA is TGTGCCAGCAGCGTAGGGGTTCGCGGGAGGGATCCCTACGAGCAGTACTTC. Based on the CDR3 plus reference TRBV9 and TRBJ2-7, the full variable domain is DSGVTQTPKHLITATGQRVTLRCSPRSGDLSVYWYQQSLDQGLQFLIQYYNGEERAKGNILERFSAQQFPDLHSELNLSSLELGDSALYFCASSVGVRGRDPYEQYFGPGTRLTVT.

This clonotype is a singleton in its sample. This may stem from a read error, because a much larger clone lies one nucleotide away. The chain recombines TRBV30 with TRBJ2-7; D is perhaps TRBD2 (6 bases). Trimming removed 5 bases at V and 2 bases at J, with 13 bases between. Germline V lookup: CDR1 GTSNPN, CDR2 SVGIG (reference sequence). The CDR3 length is 13 residues. CDR3 in amino acids: CAWGISGPYEQYF. Written as DNA, the CDR3 is TGTGCCTGGGGGATTAGCGGCCCCTACGAGCAGTACTTC.

In its sample, this clonotype was seen many times. The CDR3 reads CASSYSGSSYEQYF. The CDR3, as DNA: TGTGCCAGCAGTTACTCCGGGAGCTCCTACGAGCAGTACTTC. The J gene is TRBJ2-7, the V gene TRBV6-2 or TRBV6-3, with D maybe TRBD2 (6 bases). Looked up from germline, CDR1 is MNHEY and CDR2 is SVGEGT. V gave up 0 bases and J gave up 0 bases, with 6 bases separating them. This CDR3 spans 14 amino acids.

V gene TRBV3-1 combines with J gene TRBJ2-3; tentatively, D is TRBD1 or TRBD2 (5 bases each). V dropped 1 base and J dropped 4 bases, with 15 bases sitting between them. The CDR3 consists of 16 residues. Germline V gene sequence: CDR1 LGHDT, CDR2 YNNKEL (reference sequence). The CDR3 sequence is CASSQGYLGPADTQYF. For the CDR3, the DNA is TGTGCCAGCAGCCAAGGCTACTTGGGACCCGCAGATACGCAGTATTTT.